Listed here are 24 T cell receptor beta chains from one sample, sequenced in a study of CD8+ T cells in alopecia areata. RNA, once extracted, was reverse transcribed into cDNA for use as the sequencing template. Clones were read by immunoSEQ multiplex PCR, and TCRdb kept only the in-frame ones, dropping some. The sample consists of about 150,000 clones, around 47% of them appearing once. Sequencing input: CD4+ T cells sorted from blood. The receptors derive from a human donor with alopecia areata.

This clone was counted only a few times. CDR3 bases: TGCGCCAGCAGCTCGCCGACGCTCTCCGAGCAGTACTTC. Translation: CASSSPTLSEQYF. The genes are TRBV5-1 and TRBJ2-7; D unresolved. Germline-derived CDR1 and CDR2 are SGHRS and YFSETQ. This CDR3 is 13 amino acids long. V was clipped by 3 bases and J by 6 bases, with 13 bases between them. Using reference TRBV5-1 and TRBJ2-7 for the parts outside the CDR3, the full variable domain is KAGVTQTPRYLIKTRGQQVTLSCSPISGHRSVSWYQQTPGQGLQFLFEYFSETQRNKGNFPGRFSGRQFSNSRSEMNVSTLELGDSALYLCASSSPTLSEQYFGPGTRLTVT.

The chain carries TRBV7-8 and TRBJ1-4, with 10 bases that match TRBD1. The CDR3 covers 15 residues. Trimming removed 3 bases from V and 7 bases from J; junction bases left unmatched: 5. Looked up from germline, CDR1 is SGHVS and CDR2 is FQNEAQ. For the CDR3, the DNA is TGTGCCAGCAGCTTCGACAGGGGGCTATCTGAAAAACTGTTTTTT. Protein sequence: CASSFDRGLSEKLFF.

The chain joins TRBV2 to TRBJ1-5; no reliable D call. This CDR3 has 14 amino acids. Per the germline V gene, CDR1 is SNHLY and CDR2 is FYNNEI. V lost 4 bases to trimming and J lost 0 bases, with 7 bases between them. CDR3 sequence: CASSARSSNQPQHF. DNA of the CDR3: TGTGCCAGCAGTGCTCGGAGTAGCAATCAGCCCCAGCATTTT.

The rearrangement uses TRBV28 and TRBJ2-3, with no clear D. The CDR3 runs 14 residues. The V end was cut by 7 bases, the J end by 3 bases, with 14 bases between. Germline CDR1 MDHEN, CDR2 SYDVKM. The CDR3 DNA sequence: TGTGCCAGCACCCCCGGGCTTTTGACAGATACGCAGTATTTT. As protein: CASTPGLLTDTQYF.

The rearrangement joins TRBV27 to TRBJ2-1, with 12 bases fitting TRBD2. Germline loops: CDR1 MNHEY, CDR2 SMNVEV (reference sequence). The ends lost 5 bases at V and 6 bases at J; junction bases unmatched: 2. The CDR3 length is 14 residues. The DNA for the CDR3 is TGTGCCAGCAGTCTAGCGGGAGGGCCCAATGAGCAGTTCTTC. Translated, it gives CASSLAGGPNEQFF.

The chain uses TRBV18 and TRBJ2-5; D uncertain. From germline, CDR1 is KGHSH and CDR2 LQKENI. There are 15 residues in the CDR3. The V gene lost 2 bases and the J gene lost 0 bases, with 10 bases spanning the gap. The DNA for the CDR3 is TGTGCCAGCTCACCAGGGCGTTACGACCAAGAGACCCAGTACTTC. Amino acid sequence: CASSPGRYDQETQYF. The whole variable domain, remainder taken from reference TRBV18 and TRBJ2-5, is NAGVMQNPRHLVRRRGQEARLRCSPMKGHSHVYWYRQLPEEGLKFMVYLQKENIIDESGMPKERFSAEFPKEGPSILRIQQVVRGDSAAYFCASSPGRYDQETQYFGPGTRLLVL.

This clone was counted between two and nine times. The rearrangement uses TRBV19 and TRBJ2-2, with D perhaps being TRBD1 or TRBD2 (5 bases each). Germline loops: CDR1 LNHDA, CDR2 SQIVND (reference sequence). The germline V and J ends were trimmed by 7 bases and 5 bases, with 17 bases remaining between them. This CDR3 contains 15 residues. In DNA form, the CDR3 reads TGTGCCAGTATGTACGGGGCGCGGATAACCGGGGAGCTGTTTTTT. Protein product: CASMYGARITGELFF.

CDR3 region: CASSLAPPRDTQYF. Here the CDR3 DNA reads TGTGCCAGCAGCTTAGCACCACCCAGGGATACGCAGTATTTT. The rearrangement uses TRBV7-9 and TRBJ2-3; D unresolved. The CDR3 covers 14 residues. Trimming removed 0 bases at V and 6 bases at J, with 10 bases between. CDR1 and CDR2 (germline): SEHNR, FQNEAQ (reference sequence).

A remark on this clone: At one end the junction does not follow the germline gene, possibly because of a read error. The rearrangement links TRBV7-7 to TRBJ2-1, with TRBD2 as a possible D gene (5 bases). The CDR3 length is 16 residues. Germline V gene sequence: CDR1 SSHAT, CDR2 FNYEAQ (reference sequence). CDR3 bases: TGTGCTAGCAGCTCCTCTAGCAGCAGCTCCTACAATGAGCAGTTCTTC. This sequence encodes CASSSSSSSSYNEQFF. Together with reference TRBV7-7 and TRBJ2-1, the CDR3 gives the full variable domain: GAGVSQSPRYKVTKRGQDVTLRCDPISSHATLYWYQQALGQGPEFLTYFNYEAQPDKSGLPSDRFSAERPEGSISTLTIQRTEQRDSAMYRCASSSSSSSSYNEQFFGPGTRLTVL.

V gene TRBV29-1 combines with J gene TRBJ1-2; D call uncertain. Trimming removed 6 bases from V and 8 bases from J, with 10 bases in between. Germline-derived CDR1 and CDR2 are SQVTM and ANQGSEA. The CDR3 length is 10 residues. The CDR3 protein is CSVHLQGYTF. CDR3 sequence (DNA): TGCAGCGTGCACCTCCAAGGCTACACCTTC.

This clone was seen a few times. V is TRBV5-1 and J is TRBJ2-2, with D perhaps TRBD1 or TRBD2 (5 bases each). Per germline, CDR1 SGHRS and CDR2 YFSETQ. The CDR3 totals 15 residues. Trimming cost V 2 bases and J 4 bases, with 12 bases left between them. The CDR3 is CASSLPGPSTGELFF. The DNA of the CDR3 is TGCGCCAGCAGCTTACCGGGACCCAGCACCGGGGAGCTGTTTTTT.

The chain uses TRBV25-1 and TRBJ2-7; TRBD2 matches at 7 bases. Germline V gives CDR1 MGHDK, CDR2 SYGVNS. V gave up 6 bases and J gave up 3 bases; unmatched junction bases: 5. The CDR3 sequence is 13 residues long. In DNA, the CDR3 is TGTGCCAGCAGGGCGGGAGTTCTCTACGAGCAGTACTTC. This gives the protein CASRAGVLYEQYF.

The CDR3 here is CASSAGQANYGYTF. Written as DNA, the CDR3 is TGTGCCAGCAGTGCGGGACAGGCTAACTATGGCTACACCTTC. The chain employs TRBV6-1 and TRBJ1-2; 8 bases align to TRBD1. The germline V gene has CDR1 MNHNS and CDR2 SASEGT. V gave up 4 bases and J gave up 0 bases; unmatched junction bases: 1. The CDR3 length is 14 residues.

This chain joins TRBV19 and TRBJ2-7, with a weak D call TRBD2 (5 bases). The germline CDR1 and CDR2 sequences are LNHDA and SQIVND (reference sequence). Trimming left V 4 bases short and J 6 bases short, with 16 bases between. The length of the CDR3 is 14 residues. This CDR3 reads CASSTARSTSEQYF. CDR3 nucleotides: TGTGCCAGTAGTACCGCAAGAAGTACTAGCGAGCAGTACTTC.

This clone was observed a handful of times. The chain employs TRBV6-5 and TRBJ2-3; no definite D call. The CDR3 loop spans 14 amino acids. Germline V gives CDR1 MNHEY, CDR2 SVGAGI. V was trimmed by 4 bases and J by 4 bases, leaving 12 bases between them. DNA for the CDR3: TGTGCCAGCAGTTTTAGGCGCGCTTCAGATACGCAGTATTTT. Encoded protein: CASSFRRASDTQYF.

V gene TRBV28 combines with J gene TRBJ2-1; D is possibly TRBD2 (6 bases). CDR1 is MDHEN and CDR2 is SYDVKM in the germline V gene. Trimming pared 5 bases from V and 9 bases from J, leaving 20 bases between. The CDR3 is 15 residues long. CDR3 DNA: TGTGCCAGCAGTCCCCGACTAGTCCCTACTCCTGAGCAGTTCTTC. It encodes CASSPRLVPTPEQFF. Together with reference TRBV28 and TRBJ2-1, the CDR3 gives the full variable domain: DVKVTQSSRYLVKRTGEKVFLECVQDMDHENMFWYRQDPGLGLRLIYFSYDVKMKEKGDIPEGYSVSREKKERFSLILESASTNQTSMYLCASSPRLVPTPEQFFGPGTRLTVL.

The CDR3, as DNA: TGTGCCAGCAGTTCTCAGGGGTTGAGCAATCAGCCCCAGCATTTT. The encoded protein is CASSSQGLSNQPQHF. This chain joins TRBV6-1 and TRBJ1-5, with D possibly TRBD1 on 6 matching bases. V was trimmed by 5 bases and J by 1 base, leaving 12 bases between them. Per germline, CDR1 MNHNS and CDR2 SASEGT. This CDR3 region has 15 residues.

This clone was found a few times. The chain recombines TRBV5-1 with TRBJ2-5; unclear D gene. Germline V gives CDR1 SGHRS, CDR2 YFSETQ. The CDR3 spans 13 residues. Trimming left V 4 bases short and J 5 bases short, with 12 bases between. For the CDR3, the DNA is TGCGCCAGCAGCACGAGAGACTCGGAGACCCAGTACTTC. Encoded protein: CASSTRDSETQYF. Together with reference TRBV5-1 and TRBJ2-5, the CDR3 gives the full variable domain: KAGVTQTPRYLIKTRGQQVTLSCSPISGHRSVSWYQQTPGQGLQFLFEYFSETQRNKGNFPGRFSGRQFSNSRSEMNVSTLELGDSALYLCASSTRDSETQYFGPGTRLLVL.

The chain links TRBV14 to TRBJ2-1; 10 bases are a match to TRBD1. Germline assignment: CDR1 SGHDN and CDR2 FVKESK. CDR3 length: 16 amino acids. V gave up 3 bases and J gave up 9 bases; unmatched junction bases: 11. As DNA, the CDR3 is TGTGCCAGCAGCCATTGGGACAGGGGTGTGATTCCTGAGCAGTTCTTC. It codes for CASSHWDRGVIPEQFF.

This clone turned up a few times. This chain connects TRBV7-3 to TRBJ2-6; no firm D call. This CDR3 has 16 amino acids. Germline V gene lookup returns CDR1 SGHTA and CDR2 FQGTGA. Trimming left V 0 bases short and J 0 bases short, with 6 bases between. This CDR3 reads CASSLTGDSGANVLTF. The DNA of the CDR3 is TGTGCCAGCAGCTTAACCGGAGACTCTGGGGCCAACGTCCTGACTTTC.

The chain joins TRBV2 to TRBJ2-7; weak D call: TRBD2 (5 bases). Germline V gives CDR1 SNHLY, CDR2 FYNNEI. This CDR3 spans 16 amino acids. V was pared by 9 bases and J by 1 base, with 22 bases between. In DNA form, the CDR3 reads TGTGCCAGTCGTCCCTTGGGGAGTCCTCAATCCTACGAGCAGTACTTC. Its translation: CASRPLGSPQSYEQYF.

The V and J genes are TRBV7-2 and TRBJ2-3, with D unclear. V was clipped by 4 bases and J by 4 bases, with 9 bases between them. This CDR3 has 13 amino acids. Germline V lookup: CDR1 SGHTA, CDR2 FQGNSA. The CDR3 protein is CASSSSWADTQYF. In DNA, the CDR3 is TGTGCCAGCAGCTCGTCGTGGGCAGATACGCAGTATTTT.

The table lists this clone with a count of one. This chain links TRBV27 with TRBJ1-4; 9 bases are a match to TRBD1. Looked up from germline, CDR1 is MNHEY and CDR2 is SMNVEV (reference sequence). V shed 5 bases, J shed 7 bases, and the junction held 11 bases outside the gene matches. CDR3 length: 16 amino acids. Written as DNA, the CDR3 is TGTGCCAGCAGTAAACGGGGACAGGGAGTACGTGAAAAACTGTTTTTT. Amino acid sequence: CASSKRGQGVREKLFF.

This chain joins TRBV27 and TRBJ1-2; D might be TRBD1 (6 bases). This CDR3 has 14 amino acids. V was shortened by 4 bases and J by 5 bases, with 14 bases between the two germline ends. Germline CDR1 MNHEY, CDR2 SMNVEV (reference sequence). The CDR3 nucleotides read TGTGCCAGCAGTTACAGGGAAGGGGCGTATGGCTACACCTTC. The encoded protein is CASSYREGAYGYTF.